This record concerns one T cell receptor (beta chain) sequence. As the method of synthesis, 5'RACE template switching with UMIs yielded TCR beta cDNA. No DNA is given; TCRdb re-called the 5' RACE reads and lists each CDR3 protein once. Its listing shows some 600,000 distinct CDR3 sequences. Germline loops: CDR1 DFQATT, CDR2 SNEGSKA (reference sequence). The CDR3 runs to 15 residues. The sample is drawn from a study of T cells expressing NK-cell markers. Study information: It was sorted CD3+CD56-NKG2C+, CD3+CD56+NKG2C- and CD3+CD56+NKG2C+ T cells that provided the TCR beta repertoires. Seven sequenced donors out of eight were HCMV-seropositive, one seronegative.

The sequence derives from a man aged 18-30 years in good health. Material: blood T cells: a sorted CD56 or NKG2C T cell subset, CD4+ or CD8+ T cells, or bulk PBMC T cells (not recorded which). V gene TRBV20-1 combines with J gene TRBJ2-7; without DNA, the TCRdb call of TRBD2 cannot be checked. CDR3 loop: CSAPGPSGNFNEQYF.